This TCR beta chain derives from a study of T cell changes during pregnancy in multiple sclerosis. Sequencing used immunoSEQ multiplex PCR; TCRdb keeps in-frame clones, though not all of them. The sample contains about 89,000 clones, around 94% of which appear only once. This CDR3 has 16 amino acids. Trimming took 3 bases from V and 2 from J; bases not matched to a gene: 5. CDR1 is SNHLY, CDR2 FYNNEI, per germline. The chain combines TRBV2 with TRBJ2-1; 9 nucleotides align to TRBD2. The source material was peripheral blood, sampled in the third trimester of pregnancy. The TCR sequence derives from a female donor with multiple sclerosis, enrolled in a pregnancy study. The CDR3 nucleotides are TGTGCCAGCAGTGAGTTGTCTAGCGGGACCTACAATGAGCAGTTCTTC. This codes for CASSELSSGTYNEQFF.